This T cell receptor (beta chain) comes out of a study of T cells in Graves' hyperthyroidism and ophthalmopathy. The table lists this clonotype with many counts. The trim removed 2 bases at V and 2 bases at J, leaving 0 bases unmatched. Germline V gene sequence: CDR1 GTSNPN, CDR2 SVGIG (reference sequence). The CDR3 is 13 amino acids. Amplified TCR beta CDR3 regions came from RNA transcripts. The TCR CDR3 was amplified in a first-round RT-PCR using the HTBI primer set. MiXCR, run by TCRdb on the multiplex PCR reads, gives a single entry per CDR3 protein. The sample lists under 300,000 distinct CDR3 sequences, roughly an eighth occurring once.

The sequence was obtained from a woman aged 40 to 50 with Graves' hyperthyroidism. The V gene is TRBV30, the J gene TRBJ2-1, with TRBD2 matching 7 bases. Material: blood. The CDR3 is CAWSSGAYNEQFF. In DNA form, the CDR3 reads TGTGCCTGGAGTAGCGGGGCCTACAATGAGCAGTTCTTC.